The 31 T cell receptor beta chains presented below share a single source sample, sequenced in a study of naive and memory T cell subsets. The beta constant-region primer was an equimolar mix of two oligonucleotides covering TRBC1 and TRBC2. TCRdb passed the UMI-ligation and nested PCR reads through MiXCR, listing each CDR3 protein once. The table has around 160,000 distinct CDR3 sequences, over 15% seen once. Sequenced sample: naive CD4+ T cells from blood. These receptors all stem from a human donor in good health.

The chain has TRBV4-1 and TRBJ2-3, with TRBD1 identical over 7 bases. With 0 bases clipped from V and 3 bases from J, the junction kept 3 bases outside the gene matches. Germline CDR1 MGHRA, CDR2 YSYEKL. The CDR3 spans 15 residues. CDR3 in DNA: TGCGCCAGCAGCCAAGAAAGGGGGCGTACAGATACGCAGTATTTT. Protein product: CASSQERGRTDTQYF.

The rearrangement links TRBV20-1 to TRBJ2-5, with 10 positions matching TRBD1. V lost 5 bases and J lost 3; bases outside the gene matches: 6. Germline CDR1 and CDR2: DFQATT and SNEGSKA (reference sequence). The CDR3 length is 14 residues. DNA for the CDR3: TGCAGTGCTGAAACGGACAGGGGGGAAGAGACCCAGTACTTC. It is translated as CSAETDRGEETQYF.

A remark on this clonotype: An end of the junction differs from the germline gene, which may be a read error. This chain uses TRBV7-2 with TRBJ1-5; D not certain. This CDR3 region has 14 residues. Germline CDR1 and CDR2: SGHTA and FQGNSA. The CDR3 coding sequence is TGTGGCAGCAGCCCCCACGAGCGAAATCAGCCCCAGCATTTT. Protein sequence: CGSSPHERNQPQHF.

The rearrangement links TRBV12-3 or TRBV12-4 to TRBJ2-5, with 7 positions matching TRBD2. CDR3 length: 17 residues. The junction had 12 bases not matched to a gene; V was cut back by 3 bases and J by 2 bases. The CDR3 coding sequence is TGTGCCAGCAGTTTCGGGGTAGCGGGCGACAGTCAAGAGACCCAGTACTTC. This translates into CASSFGVAGDSQETQYF.

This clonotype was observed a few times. CDR3 sequence (DNA): TGTGCCAGCAGCGTAGGGGCCCAGGGTGTACAGCCCCAGCATTTT. It is translated as CASSVGAQGVQPQHF. The rearrangement uses TRBV9 and TRBJ1-5, with D possibly TRBD1 on 5 matching bases. In germline, CDR1 is SGDLS, CDR2 YYNGEE. V gave up 0 bases and J gave up 7 bases, with 14 bases separating them. This CDR3 comprises 15 residues.

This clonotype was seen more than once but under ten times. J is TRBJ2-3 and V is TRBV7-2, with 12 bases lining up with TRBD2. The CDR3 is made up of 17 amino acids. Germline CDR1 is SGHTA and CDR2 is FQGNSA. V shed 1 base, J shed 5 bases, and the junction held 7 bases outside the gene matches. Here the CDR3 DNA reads TGTGCCAGCAGCTTAGTCCCTAGCGGGAGGGCCATAGATACGCAGTATTTT. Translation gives CASSLVPSGRAIDTQYF.

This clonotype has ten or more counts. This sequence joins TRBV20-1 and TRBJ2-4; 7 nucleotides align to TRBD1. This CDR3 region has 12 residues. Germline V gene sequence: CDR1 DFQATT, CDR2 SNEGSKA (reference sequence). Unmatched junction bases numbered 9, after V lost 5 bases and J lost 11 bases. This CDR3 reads CSAHSTGSVQYF. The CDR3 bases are TGCAGTGCTCATTCGACAGGGTCAGTTCAGTACTTC.

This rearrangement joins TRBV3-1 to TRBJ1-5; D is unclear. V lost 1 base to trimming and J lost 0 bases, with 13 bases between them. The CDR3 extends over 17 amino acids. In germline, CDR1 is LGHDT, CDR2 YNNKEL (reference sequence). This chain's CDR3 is CASSQGGPAYSNQPQHF. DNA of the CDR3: TGTGCCAGCAGCCAAGGCGGCCCAGCTTATAGCAATCAGCCCCAGCATTTT.

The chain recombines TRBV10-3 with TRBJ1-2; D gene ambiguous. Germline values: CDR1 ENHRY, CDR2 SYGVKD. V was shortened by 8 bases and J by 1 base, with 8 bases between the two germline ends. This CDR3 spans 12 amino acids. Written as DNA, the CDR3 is TGTGCCATCCTTACGGGTAACTATGGCTACACCTTC. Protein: CAILTGNYGYTF.

CDR3 sequence: CASSSRRQGETDTQYF. For the CDR3, the DNA is TGTGCCAGCAGTTCCCGTAGACAGGGTGAGACAGATACGCAGTATTTT. The V and J genes are TRBV28 and TRBJ2-3; 7 nucleotides match TRBD1. Per the germline V gene, CDR1 is MDHEN and CDR2 is SYDVKM. Trimming at V came to 4 bases and at J to 3 bases, leaving 10 bases not matched to a gene. The CDR3 has 16 residues.

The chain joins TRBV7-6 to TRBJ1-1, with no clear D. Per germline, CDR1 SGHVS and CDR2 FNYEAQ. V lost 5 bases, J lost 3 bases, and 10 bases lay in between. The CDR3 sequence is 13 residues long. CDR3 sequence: CASSPVRDTEAFF. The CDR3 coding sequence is TGTGCCAGCAGCCCAGTGAGGGACACTGAAGCTTTCTTT.

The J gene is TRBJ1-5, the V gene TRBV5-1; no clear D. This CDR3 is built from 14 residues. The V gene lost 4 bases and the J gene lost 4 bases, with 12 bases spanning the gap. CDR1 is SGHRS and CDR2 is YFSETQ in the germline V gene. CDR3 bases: TGCGCCAGCAGCCAGGACGGGAGGAATCAGCCCCAGCATTTT. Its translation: CASSQDGRNQPQHF.

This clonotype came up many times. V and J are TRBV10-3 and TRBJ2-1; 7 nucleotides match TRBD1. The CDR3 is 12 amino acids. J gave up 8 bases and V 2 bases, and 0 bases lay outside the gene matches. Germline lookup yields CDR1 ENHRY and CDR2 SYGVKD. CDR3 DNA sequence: TGTGCCATCAGTGAGCAGGGGGATGAGCAGTTCTTC. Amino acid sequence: CAISEQGDEQFF.

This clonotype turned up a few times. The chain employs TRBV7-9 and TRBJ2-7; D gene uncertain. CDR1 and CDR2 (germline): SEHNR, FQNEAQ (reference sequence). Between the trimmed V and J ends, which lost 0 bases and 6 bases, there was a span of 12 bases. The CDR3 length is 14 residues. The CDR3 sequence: CASSLAVVTSEQYF. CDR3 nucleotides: TGTGCCAGCAGCTTAGCGGTGGTTACAAGCGAGCAGTACTTC.

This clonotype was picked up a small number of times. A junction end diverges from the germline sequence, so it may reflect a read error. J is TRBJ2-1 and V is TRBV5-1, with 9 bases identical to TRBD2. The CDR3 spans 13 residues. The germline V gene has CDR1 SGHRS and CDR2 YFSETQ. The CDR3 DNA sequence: TGCGCCAGCAGCCCCATAATAGCGGGAGAGCCGTTCTTC. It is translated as CASSPIIAGEPFF.

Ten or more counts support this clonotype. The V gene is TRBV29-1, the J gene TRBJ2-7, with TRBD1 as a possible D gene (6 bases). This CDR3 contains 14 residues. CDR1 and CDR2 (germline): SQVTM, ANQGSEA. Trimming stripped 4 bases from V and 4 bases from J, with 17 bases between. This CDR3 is CSVAPPTGEYEQYF. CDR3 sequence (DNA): TGCAGCGTTGCACCCCCGACAGGAGAGTACGAGCAGTACTTC.

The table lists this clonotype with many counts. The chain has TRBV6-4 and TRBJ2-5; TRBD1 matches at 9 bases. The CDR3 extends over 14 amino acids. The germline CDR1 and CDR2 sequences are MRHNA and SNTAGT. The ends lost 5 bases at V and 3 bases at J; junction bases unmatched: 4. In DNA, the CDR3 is TGTGCCAGCAGTCGACAGGGGGGTAAAGAGACCCAGTACTTC. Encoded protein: CASSRQGGKETQYF.

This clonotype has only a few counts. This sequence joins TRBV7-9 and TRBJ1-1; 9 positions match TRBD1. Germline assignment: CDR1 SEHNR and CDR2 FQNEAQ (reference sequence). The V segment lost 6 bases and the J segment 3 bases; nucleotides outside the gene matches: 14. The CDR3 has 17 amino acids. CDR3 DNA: TGTGCCAGCAGGCAGCCCGGGACAGGGCTTAGAGACACTGAAGCTTTCTTT. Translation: CASRQPGTGLRDTEAFF. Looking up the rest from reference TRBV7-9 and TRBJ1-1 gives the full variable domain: DTGVSQNPRHKITKRGQNVTFRCDPISEHNRLYWYRQTLGQGPEFLTYFQNEAQLEKSRLLSDRFSAERPKGSFSTLEIQRTEQGDSAMYLCASRQPGTGLRDTEAFFGQGTRLTVV.

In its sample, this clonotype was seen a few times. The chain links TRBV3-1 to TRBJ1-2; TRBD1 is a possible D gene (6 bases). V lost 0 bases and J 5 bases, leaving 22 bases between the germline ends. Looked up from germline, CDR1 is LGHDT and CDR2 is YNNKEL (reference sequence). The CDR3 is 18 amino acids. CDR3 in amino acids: CASSQEVPFYRVYYGYTF. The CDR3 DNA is TGTGCCAGCAGCCAAGAGGTCCCTTTTTACAGGGTCTATTATGGCTACACCTTC.

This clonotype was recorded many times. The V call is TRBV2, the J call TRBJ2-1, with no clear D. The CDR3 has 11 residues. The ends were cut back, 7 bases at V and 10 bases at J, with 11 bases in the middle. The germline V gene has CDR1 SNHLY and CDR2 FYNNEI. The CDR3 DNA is TGTGCCAGCAAAACGCGACTGGAGCAGTTCTTC. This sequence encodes CASKTRLEQFF.

The CDR3 bases are TGTGCCAGCAGCGTGGATAGCGGGAGAACTGAGCAGTTCTTC. Translated, it gives CASSVDSGRTEQFF. The rearrangement joins TRBV9 to TRBJ2-1; TRBD2 aligns across 9 bases. The germline V gene encodes CDR1 SGDLS and CDR2 YYNGEE. The length of the CDR3 is 14 residues. After removal of 2 bases from V and 9 bases from J, the junction contained 6 bases not matched to a gene.

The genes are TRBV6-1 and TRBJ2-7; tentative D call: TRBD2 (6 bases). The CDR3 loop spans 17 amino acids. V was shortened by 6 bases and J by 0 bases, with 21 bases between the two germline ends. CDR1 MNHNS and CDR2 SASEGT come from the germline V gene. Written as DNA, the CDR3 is TGTGCCAGCAGCCTGAAGGCCACCGGGACTGGCTCCTACGAGCAGTACTTC. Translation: CASSLKATGTGSYEQYF.

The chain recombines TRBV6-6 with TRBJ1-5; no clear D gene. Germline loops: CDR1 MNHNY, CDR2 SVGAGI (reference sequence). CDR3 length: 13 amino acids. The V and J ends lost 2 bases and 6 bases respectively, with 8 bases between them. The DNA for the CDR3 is TGTGCCAGCAGTTACGCGGATCGTCAGCCCCAGCATTTT. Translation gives CASSYADRQPQHF.

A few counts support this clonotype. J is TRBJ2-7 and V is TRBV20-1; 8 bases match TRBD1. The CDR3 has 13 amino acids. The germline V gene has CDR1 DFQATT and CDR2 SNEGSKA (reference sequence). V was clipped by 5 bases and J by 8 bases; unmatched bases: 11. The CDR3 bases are TGCAGTGCTCCCGACAGGGGCCGTCTGAAGCAGTACTTC. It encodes CSAPDRGRLKQYF.

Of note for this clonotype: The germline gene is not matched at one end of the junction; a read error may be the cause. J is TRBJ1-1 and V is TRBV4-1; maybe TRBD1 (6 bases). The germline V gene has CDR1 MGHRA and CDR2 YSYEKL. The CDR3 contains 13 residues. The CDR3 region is CASGQGGNTEAFF. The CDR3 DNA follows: TGCGCCAGCGGCCAAGGGGGAAACACTGAAGCTTTCTTT.

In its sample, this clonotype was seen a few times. CDR3 sequence: CASSSRSGHEGEANYGYTF. The CDR3 DNA reads TGTGCCAGCAGTTCCAGGTCGGGTCACGAGGGGGAAGCTAACTATGGCTACACCTTC. The chain employs TRBV7-9 and TRBJ1-2, with D perhaps TRBD1 (6 bases). V lost 6 bases and J 0 bases, leaving 26 bases between the germline ends. CDR3 length: 19 amino acids. From germline, CDR1 is SEHNR and CDR2 FQNEAQ (reference sequence).

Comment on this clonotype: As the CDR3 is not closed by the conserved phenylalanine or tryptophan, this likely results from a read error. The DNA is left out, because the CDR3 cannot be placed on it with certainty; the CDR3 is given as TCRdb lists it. CDR3 region: CASALPWGAT. This chain joins TRBV12-5 and TRBJ2-3; TRBD1, the table's D call, was not compared with the DNA. CDR1 LGHNT and CDR2 FRNRAP come from the germline V gene. The CDR3 is 10 amino acids in total, end residues counted.

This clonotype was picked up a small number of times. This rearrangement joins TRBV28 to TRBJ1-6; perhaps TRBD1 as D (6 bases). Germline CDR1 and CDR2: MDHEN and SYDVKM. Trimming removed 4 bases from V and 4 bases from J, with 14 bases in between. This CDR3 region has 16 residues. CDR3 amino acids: CASSSQGGWYNSPLHF. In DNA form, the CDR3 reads TGTGCCAGCAGTTCTCAAGGGGGTTGGTATAATTCACCCCTCCACTTT.

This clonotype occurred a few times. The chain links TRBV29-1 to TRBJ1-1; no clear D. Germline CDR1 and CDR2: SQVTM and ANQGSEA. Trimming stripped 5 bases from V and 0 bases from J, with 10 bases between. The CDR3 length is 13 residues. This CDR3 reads CSVTRLMNTEAFF. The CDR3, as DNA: TGCAGCGTTACCCGACTTATGAACACTGAAGCTTTCTTT.

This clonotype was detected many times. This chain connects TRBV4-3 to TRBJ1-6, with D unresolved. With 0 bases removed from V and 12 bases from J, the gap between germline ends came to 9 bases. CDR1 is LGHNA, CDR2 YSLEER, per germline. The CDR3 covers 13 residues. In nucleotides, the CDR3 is TGCGCCAGCAGCCAAGAGGCATTGGGACCCCTCCACTTT. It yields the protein CASSQEALGPLHF.

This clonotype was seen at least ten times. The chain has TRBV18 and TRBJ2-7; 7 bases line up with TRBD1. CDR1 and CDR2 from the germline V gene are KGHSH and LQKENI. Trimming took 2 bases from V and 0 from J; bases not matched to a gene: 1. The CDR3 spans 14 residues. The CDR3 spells CASSPGTVSYEQYF. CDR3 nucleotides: TGTGCCAGCTCACCAGGGACAGTCTCCTACGAGCAGTACTTC.